The TCR beta chain under discussion was sequenced for a study of blood T cell repertoires in COVID-19. Whole-study context: The United States, Italy and Spain provided the acute and convalescent COVID-19 samples.

The assay was immunoSEQ multiplex PCR, and TCRdb's table has in-frame clones only and misses some. In the table there are approximately 9,000 clones, roughly 80% of which are singletons. This CDR3 comprises 15 residues. Trimming took 7 bases from V and 4 from J; bases not matched to a gene: 11. Germline CDR1 is LNHDA and CDR2 is SQIVND (reference sequence). The material sequenced was peripheral blood. This chain links TRBV19 with TRBJ2-3; 7 bases line up with TRBD1. This clonotype originated in a human donor in a cohort sampled during active COVID-19. The CDR3 DNA reads TGTGCCAGTACCGTAACAGGGGTTGGACCAGATACGCAGTATTTT. Translated: CASTVTGVGPDTQYF. The variable domain in full, with the rest retrieved from reference TRBV19 and TRBJ2-3, is DGGITQSPKYLFRKEGQNVTLSCEQNLNHDAMYWYRQDPGQGLRLIYYSQIVNDFQKGDIAEGYSVSREKKESFPLTVTSAQKNPTAFYLCASTVTGVGPDTQYFGPGTRLTVL.